This entry features one T cell receptor (beta chain) sequence. Its antigen is as yet unknown. Germline V CDR1 and CDR2: LGHDT, YNNKEL (reference sequence). The CDR3 extends over 13 amino acids. J lost 4 bases, V lost 7 bases, and 4 bases had no gene match. The data are from a study of blood T cells in healthy people across ages. General study findings and limits: CMV status of donors was not determined, possibly confounding expanded clonotype changes. While age rose, TCR beta diversity per million T cells dropped in a roughly linear way.

Per sample, a minimum of 6 million PBMCs were isolated. Per individual sample, total RNA of at least 6 micrograms was extracted. The use of a sample-barcoded 5' primer and a J-beta primer mix characterized a second PCR of roughly 6 to 12 cycles. A single record per CDR3 protein comes from TCRdb applying MiXCR to the 5' RACE reads. Of some 1 million distinct CDR3 sequences listed, under 55% are singletons. The V gene is TRBV3-1, the J gene TRBJ2-1; TRBD1 matches 7 bases. The material sequenced was blood. The source of this sequence is a woman in her sixties in good health. The CDR3 nucleotides read TGTGCCAGCACCCCGACAGGGTACAATGAGCAGTTCTTC. Translated: CASTPTGYNEQFF.